The clone carrying this T cell receptor (beta chain) came up many times. Its antigen is not known. Per germline, CDR1 SGHKS and CDR2 YYEKEE (reference sequence). The CDR3 extends over 16 amino acids. Germline trimming cut 3 bases from V and 2 bases from J; bases unmatched to any gene: 6. It was RNA transcripts that yielded the amplified TCR beta CDR3 regions. The study used the HTBI primer set for a first-round RT-PCR of the TCR CDR3. TCRdb analysed the multiplex PCR reads with MiXCR anew, one entry per CDR3 protein. The sample contains about 640,000 distinct CDR3 sequences, 20% to 25% of which appear only once. At least 3 on the Clinical Activity Score was recorded for ophthalmopathy patients, who also had NOSPECS grade at least 4 and duration under 3 months. Pregnant or lactating patients were excluded, as were those with uncontrolled infection or other autoimmune disease. The PBMCs were sourced from fresh peripheral blood (about 9.7 ml).

These data are taken from a study of T cells in Graves' hyperthyroidism and ophthalmopathy. Study results and caveats: In validation, the model predicted ophthalmopathy. These predictions came a median about 6.8 months before onset.

The sample was blood. The V and J genes are TRBV5-5 and TRBJ2-5; 11 bases agree with TRBD2. The source of this sequence is a man younger than 40 with Graves' ophthalmopathy. The CDR3 sequence: CASSSGTSGIQETQYF. DNA of the CDR3: TGTGCCAGCAGCTCCGGGACTAGCGGAATACAAGAGACCCAGTACTTC.